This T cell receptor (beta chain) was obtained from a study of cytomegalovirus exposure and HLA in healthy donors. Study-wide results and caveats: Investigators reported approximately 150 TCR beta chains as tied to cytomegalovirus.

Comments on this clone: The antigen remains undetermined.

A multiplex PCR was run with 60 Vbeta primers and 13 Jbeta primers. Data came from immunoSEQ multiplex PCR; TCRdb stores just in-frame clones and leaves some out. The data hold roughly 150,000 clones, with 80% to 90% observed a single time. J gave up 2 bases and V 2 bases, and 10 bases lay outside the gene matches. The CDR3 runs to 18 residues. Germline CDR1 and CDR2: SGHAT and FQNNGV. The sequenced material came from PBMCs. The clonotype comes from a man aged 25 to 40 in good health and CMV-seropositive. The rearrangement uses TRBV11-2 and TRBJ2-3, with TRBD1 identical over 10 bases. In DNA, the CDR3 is TGTGCCAGCAGCTTAAACACCGGGACAGGGGTCTCCACAGATACGCAGTATTTT. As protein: CASSLNTGTGVSTDTQYF.